The next 6 T cell receptor beta chains were all read from a single sample in a study of cytotoxic CD8 clonotypes in ibrutinib-treated CLL. This table comes from immunoSEQ multiplex PCR, and its TCRdb copy is limited to in-frame clones, with some not included. The sample lists some 84,000 clones; 86% were seen once. The sample in question was PBMCs, obtained before ibrutinib treatment. The receptors come from a human donor with chronic lymphocytic leukemia.

The V call is TRBV5-6, the J call TRBJ2-1; D call uncertain. Germline CDR1 SGHDT, CDR2 YYEEEE. This CDR3 is 11 amino acids long. Trimming shortened V by 1 base and J by 7 bases, and 3 bases separated the two germline ends. The CDR3 coding sequence is TGTGCCAGCAGCTTGACGAATGAGCAGTTCTTC. It encodes CASSLTNEQFF.

This chain links TRBV7-9 with TRBJ1-1, with 9 bases matching TRBD1. CDR1 and CDR2 from the germline V gene are SEHNR and FQNEAQ (reference sequence). J lost 4 bases, V lost 6 bases, and 9 bases had no gene match. This CDR3 spans 15 amino acids. The CDR3 protein is CASSTRTGDGTEAFF. The DNA of the CDR3 is TGTGCCAGCAGTACCCGGACAGGGGATGGCACTGAAGCTTTCTTT. The entire variable domain, with the rest obtained from reference TRBV7-9 and TRBJ1-1, is as follows: DTGVSQNPRHKITKRGQNVTFRCDPISEHNRLYWYRQTLGQGPEFLTYFQNEAQLEKSRLLSDRFSAERPKGSFSTLEIQRTEQGDSAMYLCASSTRTGDGTEAFFGQGTRLTVV.

This sequence joins TRBV11-2 and TRBJ2-4; 7 bases fit TRBD2. Germline V gene data show CDR1 as SGHAT and CDR2 as FQNNGV. This CDR3 has 14 amino acids. Trimming cost V 0 bases and J 6 bases; bases outside gene matches: 2. The CDR3 protein is CASSLEGGTNIQYF. For the CDR3, the DNA is TGTGCCAGCAGCTTAGAGGGGGGGACAAACATTCAGTACTTC.

DNA of the CDR3: TGTGCCAGCGGGGTAAGCACTGAAGCTTTCTTT. Amino acids: CASGVSTEAFF. The J gene is TRBJ1-1, the V gene TRBV28; D is undetermined. Germline assignment: CDR1 MDHEN and CDR2 SYDVKM. CDR3 length equals 11 residues. Trimming removed 8 bases from V and 4 bases from J, with 8 bases in between. Together with reference TRBV28 and TRBJ1-1, the CDR3 gives the full variable domain: DVKVTQSSRYLVKRTGEKVFLECVQDMDHENMFWYRQDPGLGLRLIYFSYDVKMKEKGDIPEGYSVSREKKERFSLILESASTNQTSMYLCASGVSTEAFFGQGTRLTVV.

The rearrangement joins TRBV6-1 to TRBJ1-2, with 7 bases identical to TRBD1. The CDR3 totals 14 residues. In germline, CDR1 is MNHNS, CDR2 SASEGT. The V and J ends lost 2 bases and 4 bases, in that order; junction bases with no gene match: 4. The CDR3 loop is CASSEQGGPYGYTF. The DNA for the CDR3 is TGTGCCAGCAGTGAACAGGGGGGACCCTATGGCTACACCTTC.

The V and J genes are TRBV27 and TRBJ2-7, with D possibly matching TRBD1 (5 bases). CDR1 and CDR2 from the germline V gene are MNHEY and SMNVEV (reference sequence). V was shortened by 6 bases and J by 3 bases, with 15 bases between the two germline ends. The CDR3 has 14 residues. CDR3 sequence reads: CASSQVDRHYEQYF. The CDR3, as DNA: TGTGCCAGCAGCCAGGTCGACAGACACTACGAGCAGTACTTC.